The 6 T cell receptor beta chains below were found in one sample sequenced in a study of T-cell memory formation after mild COVID-19. TCRdb fed the 5' RACE reads into MiXCR, producing one record per CDR3 protein. The sample lists under 200,000 distinct CDR3 sequences, 11% seen once, with approximately 3.8% in the top ten. The specimen sequenced was PBMCs or a T cell subset sorted from them (not recorded which). The receptors here all came from a man aged 18 to 29 who had mild COVID-19 (a few samples of this study predate the infection). Cell type and time point are not known.

This clonotype was detected a few times. The junction and the germline gene differ at one end; a read error may be behind it. The chain has TRBV7-9 and TRBJ2-1, with a weak D call TRBD2 (6 bases). In germline, CDR1 is SEHNR, CDR2 FQNEAQ (reference sequence). CDR3 length: 14 residues. CDR3 sequence (DNA): TGTGCCAGCAGCCGTCTAGCGCCTCTGCTTGAGAAGTTCTTC. It encodes CASSRLAPLLEKFF.

This clonotype was seen more than once but under ten times. The rearrangement uses TRBV5-4 and TRBJ2-5; D is unclear. The germline V gene has CDR1 SGHNT and CDR2 YYREEE (reference sequence). This CDR3 is built from 15 residues. Trimming pared 4 bases from V and 2 bases from J, leaving 15 bases between. CDR3 nucleotides: TGTGCCAGCAGCACCCGAAATGCGGCACAAGAGACCCAGTACTTC. Encoded protein: CASSTRNAAQETQYF.

The sample holds a few counts of this clonotype. This CDR3 is CASSLSPGMSTF. CDR3 nucleotide sequence: TGTGCCAGCAGTTTAAGTCCGGGGATGAGTACCTTC. The V gene is TRBV12-3 or TRBV12-4, the J gene TRBJ1-2; no firm D call. CDR3 size: 12 residues. Trimming took off 2 bases at V and 14 bases at J, with 15 bases between the two ends.

The chain uses TRBV12-3 or TRBV12-4 and TRBJ2-7; D might be TRBD1 (6 bases). V lost 2 bases and J lost 3, with 8 bases in between. This CDR3 has 13 residues. The CDR3: CASSLRQDYEQYF. For the CDR3, the DNA is TGTGCCAGCAGTTTAAGACAGGACTACGAGCAGTACTTC.

V is TRBV11-2 and J is TRBJ1-1; D unclear. The CDR3 sequence is 15 residues long. Looked up from germline, CDR1 is SGHAT and CDR2 is FQNNGV. The V gene lost 5 bases and the J gene lost 0 bases, with 13 bases spanning the gap. The CDR3 sequence is CASSRSFEVNTEAFF. CDR3 DNA sequence: TGTGCCAGCAGCCGCTCCTTTGAGGTGAACACTGAAGCTTTCTTT.

The genes are TRBV7-2 and TRBJ1-1; D remains unclear. This CDR3 is 17 amino acids long. Looked up from germline, CDR1 is SGHTA and CDR2 is FQGNSA. V lost 1 base to trimming and J lost 2 bases, with 17 bases between them. CDR3 DNA sequence: TGTGCCAGCAGCTTAGATTACGCTTTCATGGGTAACACTGAAGCTTTCTTT. Translating it yields CASSLDYAFMGNTEAFF.